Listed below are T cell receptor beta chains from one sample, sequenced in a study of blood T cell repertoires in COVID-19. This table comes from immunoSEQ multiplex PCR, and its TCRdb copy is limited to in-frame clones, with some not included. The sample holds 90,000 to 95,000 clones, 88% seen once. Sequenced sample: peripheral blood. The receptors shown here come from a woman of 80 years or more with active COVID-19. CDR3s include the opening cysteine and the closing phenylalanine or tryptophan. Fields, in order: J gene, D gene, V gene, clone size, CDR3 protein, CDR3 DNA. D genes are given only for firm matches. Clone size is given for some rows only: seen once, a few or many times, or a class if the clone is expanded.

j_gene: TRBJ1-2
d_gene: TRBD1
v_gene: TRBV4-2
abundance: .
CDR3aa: CASRPLQGSYGYTF
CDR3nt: TGTGCCAGCAGACCTCTACAGGGGAGCTATGGCTACACCTTC

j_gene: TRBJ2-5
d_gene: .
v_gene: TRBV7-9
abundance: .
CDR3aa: CASSLAVGNAGTQYF
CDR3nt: TGTGCCAGCAGCTTAGCCGTGGGTAACGCGGGGACCCAGTACTTC

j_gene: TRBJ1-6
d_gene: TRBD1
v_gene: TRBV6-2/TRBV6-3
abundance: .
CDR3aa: CASSTGGSPLHF
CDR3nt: TGTGCCAGCAGTACAGGGGGTTCACCCCTCCACTTT

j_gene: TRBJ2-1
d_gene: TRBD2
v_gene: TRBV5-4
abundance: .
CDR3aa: CASSSRTSPDNEQFF
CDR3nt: TGTGCCAGCAGCTCGAGGACTAGCCCAGACAATGAGCAGTTCTTC

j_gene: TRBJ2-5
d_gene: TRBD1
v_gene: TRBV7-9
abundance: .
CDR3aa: CASSLAGGETQYF
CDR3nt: TGTGCCAGCAGCTTGGCAGGGGGAGAGACCCAGTACTTC

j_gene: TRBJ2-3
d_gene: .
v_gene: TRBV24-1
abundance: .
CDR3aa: CATSDPLITDTQYF
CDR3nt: TGTGCCACCAGTGATCCCCTTATTACAGATACGCAGTATTTT

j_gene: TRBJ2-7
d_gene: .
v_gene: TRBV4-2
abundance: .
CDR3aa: CASSQEMAGLPYEQYF
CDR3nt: TGTGCCAGCAGCCAAGAAATGGCGGGTCTTCCATACGAGCAGTACTTC

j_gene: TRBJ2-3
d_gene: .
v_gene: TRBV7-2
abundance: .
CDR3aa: CASSITRVGTQYF
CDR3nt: TGTGCCAGCAGCATCACCAGGGTCGGTACGCAGTATTTT

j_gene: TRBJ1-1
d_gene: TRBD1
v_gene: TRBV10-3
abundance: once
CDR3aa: CATLQGASTEAFF
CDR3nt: TGTGCCACCCTACAGGGGGCCAGCACTGAAGCTTTCTTT

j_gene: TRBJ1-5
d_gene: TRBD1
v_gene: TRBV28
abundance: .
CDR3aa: CASSFPDRAVRQPQHF
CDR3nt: TGTGCCAGCAGTTTCCCCGACAGGGCTGTCCGACAGCCCCAGCATTTT

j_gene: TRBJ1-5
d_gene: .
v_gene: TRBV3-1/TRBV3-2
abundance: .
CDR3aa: CASGYEGQPQHF
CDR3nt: TGTGCCAGCGGGTACGAGGGTCAGCCCCAGCATTTT

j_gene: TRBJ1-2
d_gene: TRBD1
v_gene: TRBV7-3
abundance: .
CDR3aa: CASSSKPGQGHYGYTF
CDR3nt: TGTGCCAGCAGCTCAAAACCCGGACAGGGACACTATGGCTACACCTTC

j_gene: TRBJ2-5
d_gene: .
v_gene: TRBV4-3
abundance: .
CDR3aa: CASSQEGRGRQETQYF
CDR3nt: TGCGCCAGCAGCCAAGAAGGCAGGGGACGCCAAGAGACCCAGTACTTC

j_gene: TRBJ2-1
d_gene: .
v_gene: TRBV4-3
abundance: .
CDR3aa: CASSQGLSGYNEQFF
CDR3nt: TGCGCCAGCAGCCAAGGTCTGTCGGGATACAATGAGCAGTTCTTC

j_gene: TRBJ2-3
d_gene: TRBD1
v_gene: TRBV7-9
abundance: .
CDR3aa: CASSLIGTGKGDTQYF
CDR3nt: TGTGCCAGCAGCTTAATAGGGACAGGGAAAGGAGATACGCAGTATTTT

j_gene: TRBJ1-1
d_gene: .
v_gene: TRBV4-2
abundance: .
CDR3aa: CASSHDTGRGTEAFF
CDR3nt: TGTGCCAGCAGCCACGATACTGGACGGGGAACTGAAGCTTTCTTT

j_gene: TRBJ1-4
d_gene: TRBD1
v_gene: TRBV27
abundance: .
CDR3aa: CASSQDRVSEKLFF
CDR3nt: TGTGCCAGCAGCCAGGACAGGGTTTCTGAAAAACTGTTTTTT

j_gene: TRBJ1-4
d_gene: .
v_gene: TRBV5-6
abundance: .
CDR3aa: CASSFAQIRETNEKLFF
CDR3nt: TGTGCCAGCAGCTTTGCCCAGATCAGGGAAACTAATGAAAAACTGTTTTTT

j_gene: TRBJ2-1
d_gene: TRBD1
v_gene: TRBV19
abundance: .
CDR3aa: CASSIATGGFLFF
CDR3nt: TGTGCCAGTAGTATAGCGACAGGGGGATTCCTGTTCTTC

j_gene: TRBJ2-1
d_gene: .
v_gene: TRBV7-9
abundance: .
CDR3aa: CASSLGSTRGSYNEQFF
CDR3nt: TGTGCCAGCAGCTTAGGCTCTACTAGAGGGTCCTACAATGAGCAGTTCTTC

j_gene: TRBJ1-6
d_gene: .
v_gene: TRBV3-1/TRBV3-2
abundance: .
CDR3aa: CASSPDQGGSPLHF
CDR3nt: TGTGCCAGCAGCCCCGACCAGGGTGGCTCACCCCTCCACTTT

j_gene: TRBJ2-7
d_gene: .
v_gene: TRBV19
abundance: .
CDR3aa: CASTSDSYEQYF
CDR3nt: TGTGCCAGTACCAGCGACAGCTACGAGCAGTACTTC